These T cell receptor beta chains were read from a single sample in a study of shared clonotypes between healthy human individuals. The data were produced by immunoSEQ multiplex PCR, yet TCRdb's version contains in-frame clones alone and is incomplete. The sample carries about 600,000 clones, around 78% recorded once. Input material: PBMCs. Source of these receptors: a woman aged 40 to 55 in good health. Some clones in this sample may be carry-over from other donors' samples. The CDR3 runs from the conserved cysteine through the conserved F or W. A D gene is named only where the DNA matches it firmly. Some rows have no size entry. The others give once, few or many, or a class for an expanded clone.

>TRBD1|TRBJ1-1|NA|TRBV11-2
TGTGCCAGCAGCCAGAGACAGGGGTGGGGAGCTTTCTTT
CASSQRQGWGAFF
>NA|TRBJ1-2|NA|TRBV7-3
TGTGCCAGCAGCTCCGACCGGCCCTATGGCTACACCTTC
CASSSDRPYGYTF
>TRBD1|TRBJ2-2|few|TRBV7-9
TGTGCCAGCAGCGGTAACCCCGACAGGGACGACACCGGGGAGCTGTTTTTT
CASSGNPDRDDTGELFF
>NA|TRBJ2-3|once|TRBV7-2
TGTGCCAGCAGCTTCGGATACGATACGCAGTATTTT
CASSFGYDTQYF
>NA|TRBJ2-2|NA|TRBV5-1
TGCGCCAGCAGCTTGGAAATCCAGGGTCCTAACACCGGGGAGCTGTTTTTT
CASSLEIQGPNTGELFF
>NA|TRBJ2-3|NA|TRBV19
TGTGCCAGTCGGGGGGCTAGCACAGATACGCAGTATTTT
CASRGASTDTQYF
>NA|TRBJ1-1|NA|TRBV4-2
TGTGCCAGCAGCAATTCCCTGGGGGGATGGTATAACACTGAAGCTTTCTTT
CASSNSLGGWYNTEAFF
>TRBD1|TRBJ1-1|NA|TRBV6-5
TGTGCCAGCAGGGCCAGGGGGATGAACACTGAAGCTTTCTTT
CASRARGMNTEAFF
>NA|TRBJ2-5|NA|TRBV10-3
TGTGCCATCAGTGAGGCAGGCTGGGAGACCCAGTACTTC
CAISEAGWETQYF
>NA|TRBJ2-7|NA|TRBV6-5
TGTGCCAGCAGTTACTCGGGGACCACCGTACCCTACGAGCAGTACTTC
CASSYSGTTVPYEQYF
>NA|TRBJ2-2|NA|TRBV15
TGTGCCACCAGCAGAGTTAAATTGGAAGGGGAGCTGTTTTTT
CATSRVKLEGELFF
>NA|TRBJ2-7|many|TRBV7-2
TGTGCCAGCAGCTTAGTGTCTACGGGCGGCGACGAGCAGTACTTC
CASSLVSTGGDEQYF
>NA|TRBJ2-3|few|TRBV9
TGTGCCAGCAGCGTAGGAGGGACTGGTCCCACAGATACGCAGTATTTT
CASSVGGTGPTDTQYF
>NA|TRBJ1-1|NA|TRBV4-1
TGCGCCAGCAGCCAGGCCGGGGCAGTTGGGGCTTTCTTT
CASSQAGAVGAFF
>NA|TRBJ1-1|NA|TRBV7-2
TGTGCCAGCAGCCCAGGAGGAGGGGTGGCTGAAGCTTTCTTT
CASSPGGGVAEAFF
>NA|TRBJ2-5|NA|TRBV30
TGTGCCTGGAGAACTAAGGAACAAGAGACCCAGTACTTC
CAWRTKEQETQYF
>NA|TRBJ2-3|NA|TRBV18
TGTGCCAGCTCACCAGACATTTCAGATACGCAGTATTTT
CASSPDISDTQYF
>TRBD2|TRBJ2-7|NA|TRBV30
TGTGCCTGGAGGCCCTGGCGGGAGGGCCGCGAGCAGTACTTC
CAWRPWREGREQYF
>TRBD1|TRBJ2-1|once|TRBV2
TGTGCCAGCAGTTCGAGGACAGGGAGTACCTACAATGAGCAGTTCTTC
CASSSRTGSTYNEQFF
>TRBD1|TRBJ2-3|NA|TRBV7-2
TGTGCCAGCAGCTACTCCGGGGCCGGGACAGGGGGCAGAGATACGCAGTATTTT
CASSYSGAGTGGRDTQYF
>NA|TRBJ2-7|NA|TRBV6-1
TGTGCCAGCAGACCTCTACAGGGGAGGAACTACGAGCAGTACTTC
CASRPLQGRNYEQYF
>TRBD1|TRBJ1-1|NA|TRBV18
TGTGCCAGCTCACCGTCCCGGACAGGGCTTGAAGCTTTCTTT
CASSPSRTGLEAFF
>NA|TRBJ1-1|NA|TRBV19
TGTGCCAGTATTTCCGGTGGGGTGGGGAACACTGAAGCTTTCTTT
CASISGGVGNTEAFF
>NA|TRBJ1-1|NA|TRBV18
TGTGCCAGCTCACCACCGGGGCAGGGAGGGTCCACTGAAGCTTTCTTT
CASSPPGQGGSTEAFF
>NA|TRBJ1-1|NA|TRBV5-1
TGCGCCAGCAGCTTGGTGCCGGGGTCCACTGAAGCTTTCTTT
CASSLVPGSTEAFF
>NA|TRBJ2-1|NA|TRBV4-1
TGCGCCAGCAGCCAAGATTCCCCAGACACGGGGGTAGTCAGCAATGAGCAGTTCTTC
CASSQDSPDTGVVSNEQFF
>TRBD1|TRBJ1-6|NA|TRBV30
TGTGCCGGCGCGGGACAGGGAGGATCACCCCTCCACTTT
CAGAGQGGSPLHF
>NA|TRBJ1-2|NA|TRBV11-2
TGTGCCAGCAGCCTGGGGACGGCCTATGGCTACACCTTC
CASSLGTAYGYTF
>NA|TRBJ2-1|NA|TRBV2
TGTGCCAGCAGCGAGAGAGACTCCTACAATGAGCAGTTCTTC
CASSERDSYNEQFF
>NA|TRBJ2-7|NA|TRBV7-9
TGTGCCAGCAGCTTAGACTTGTCAAGCTCCTACGAGCAGTACTTC
CASSLDLSSSYEQYF
>NA|TRBJ2-7|NA|TRBV5-8
TGTGCCAGCAGCCCGGACGACTACGAGCAGTACTTC
CASSPDDYEQYF
>TRBD1|TRBJ1-2|NA|TRBV6-6
TGTGCCAGCAACCCCAATCCCGGGACAGTCTATGGCTACACCTTC
CASNPNPGTVYGYTF
>NA|TRBJ1-4|NA|TRBV12-2
TGTGCAAGTCGCGCGTGGGGGAAAGGCGAAAAACTGTTTTTT
CASRAWGKGEKLFF
>TRBD1|TRBJ1-1|NA|TRBV7-3
TGTGCCAGCAGCCCCGACAGGGAGAACACTGAAGCTTTCTTT
CASSPDRENTEAFF
>NA|TRBJ2-7|NA|TRBV7-2
TGTGCCAGCACCGTAGGGGGTCTCTACGAGCAGTACTTC
CASTVGGLYEQYF
>TRBD1|TRBJ2-7|NA|TRBV25-1
TGTGCCAGCAGTGAATACAGGGGGCACCCCTCCTTC
CASSEYRGHPSF
>NA|TRBJ2-3|NA|TRBV6-4
TGTGCCAGCAGGGGACTGGGGACAGATACGCAGTATTTT
CASRGLGTDTQYF
>NA|TRBJ2-7|once|TRBV7-9
TGTGCCAGCAGCTTAGGCAGGGGGGGATCGAGTTCCTACGAGCAGTACTTC
CASSLGRGGSSSYEQYF
>TRBD1|TRBJ1-4|few|TRBV2
TGTGCCAGCAGTCCGACAGGGAATGGTGAAAAACTGTTTTTT
CASSPTGNGEKLFF
>NA|TRBJ1-1|once|TRBV12-2
TGTGCAAGTCGCTCCAGCAGGGGGACTAAGAACACTGAAGCTTTCTTT
CASRSSRGTKNTEAFF
>TRBD2|TRBJ2-7|once|TRBV5-4
TGTGCCAGCAGCCCCCGCGGGACTACCTACGAGCAGTACTTC
CASSPRGTTYEQYF
>NA|TRBJ2-1|NA|TRBV19
TGTGCCAGTAGTATCAACCCTAGCGGTAAGGGGGGGGCTGAGCAGTTCTTC
CASSINPSGKGGAEQFF
>TRBD2|TRBJ2-1|many|TRBV7-2
TGTGCCAGCACGGGGGGAACGGGAACCTACAATGAGCAGTTCTTC
CASTGGTGTYNEQFF
>NA|TRBJ2-1|many|TRBV28
TGTGCCACCGGTAATGAGCAGTTCTTC
CATGNEQFF
>NA|TRBJ1-3|once|TRBV2
TGTGCCAGCAGTGAAGTCTTCCCCTCTGGAAACACCATATATTTT
CASSEVFPSGNTIYF
>TRBD2|TRBJ2-7|once|TRBV10-2
TGCGCCAGCAGTGATCTAGCGGGAGGGCGTAGGGAGCAGTACTTC
CASSDLAGGRREQYF
>TRBD2|TRBJ2-7|NA|TRBV15
TGTGCCACCAGCAGCGGGGGGAATGGGAACTACGAGCAGTACTTC
CATSSGGNGNYEQYF
>NA|TRBJ2-1|NA|TRBV6-6
TGTGCCAGCAAAGGTGGGGGGAGCGTCCCCTACAATGAGCAGTTCTTC
CASKGGGSVPYNEQFF
>TRBD1|TRBJ1-1|NA|TRBV10-3
TGTGCCATCAGTGAGGACAGGGGTATCACTGAAGCTTTCTTT
CAISEDRGITEAFF
>TRBD2|TRBJ2-3|NA|TRBV11-3
TGTGCCAGCAGCTTTAGCGGGAGGCCAGATACGCAGTATTTT
CASSFSGRPDTQYF
>NA|TRBJ1-1|NA|TRBV4-1
TGCGCCAGCAGCCAAGGGGGACGGCTGAACACTGAAGCTTTCTTT
CASSQGGRLNTEAFF
>NA|TRBJ2-1|many|TRBV15
TGTGCCACCAGCAGAGATCGCGGGCACCCGGGGCTCTTC
CATSRDRGHPGLF
>TRBD1|TRBJ1-4|NA|TRBV5-1
TGCGCCAGCAGCTTGGTTGGGACAGGAGATGAAAAACTGTTTTTT
CASSLVGTGDEKLFF
>TRBD1|TRBJ2-5|NA|TRBV5-1
TGCGCCAGCAGCTCACAGGGGATGGAGACCCAGTACTTC
CASSSQGMETQYF
>TRBD1|TRBJ2-1|NA|TRBV25-1
TGTGCCAGCAGTGAATCCGGGACAGGGGTTCTAGGTGAGCTCTTC
CASSESGTGVLGELF
>NA|TRBJ1-4|NA|TRBV2
TGTGCCAGCAGTAATATACAGGGTTGGAGAACTAATGAAAAACTGTTTTTT
CASSNIQGWRTNEKLFF
>NA|TRBJ2-5|NA|TRBV14
TGTGCCAGCAGCCCTGGGGGGAATCAAGAGACCCAGTACTTC
CASSPGGNQETQYF
>NA|TRBJ1-1|NA|TRBV10-2
TGCGCCAGCAGCGGTCCCCTAGGGGCTTTCTTT
CASSGPLGAFF
>TRBD2|TRBJ2-7|NA|TRBV30
TGTGCCGGTTCCGTAGCGGGAGAGTACGAGCAGTACTTC
CAGSVAGEYEQYF
>TRBD2|TRBJ2-1|NA|TRBV6-4
TGTGCCAGCAGTGACTCGGCGGGAGGGAGCAATGAGCAGTTCTTC
CASSDSAGGSNEQFF